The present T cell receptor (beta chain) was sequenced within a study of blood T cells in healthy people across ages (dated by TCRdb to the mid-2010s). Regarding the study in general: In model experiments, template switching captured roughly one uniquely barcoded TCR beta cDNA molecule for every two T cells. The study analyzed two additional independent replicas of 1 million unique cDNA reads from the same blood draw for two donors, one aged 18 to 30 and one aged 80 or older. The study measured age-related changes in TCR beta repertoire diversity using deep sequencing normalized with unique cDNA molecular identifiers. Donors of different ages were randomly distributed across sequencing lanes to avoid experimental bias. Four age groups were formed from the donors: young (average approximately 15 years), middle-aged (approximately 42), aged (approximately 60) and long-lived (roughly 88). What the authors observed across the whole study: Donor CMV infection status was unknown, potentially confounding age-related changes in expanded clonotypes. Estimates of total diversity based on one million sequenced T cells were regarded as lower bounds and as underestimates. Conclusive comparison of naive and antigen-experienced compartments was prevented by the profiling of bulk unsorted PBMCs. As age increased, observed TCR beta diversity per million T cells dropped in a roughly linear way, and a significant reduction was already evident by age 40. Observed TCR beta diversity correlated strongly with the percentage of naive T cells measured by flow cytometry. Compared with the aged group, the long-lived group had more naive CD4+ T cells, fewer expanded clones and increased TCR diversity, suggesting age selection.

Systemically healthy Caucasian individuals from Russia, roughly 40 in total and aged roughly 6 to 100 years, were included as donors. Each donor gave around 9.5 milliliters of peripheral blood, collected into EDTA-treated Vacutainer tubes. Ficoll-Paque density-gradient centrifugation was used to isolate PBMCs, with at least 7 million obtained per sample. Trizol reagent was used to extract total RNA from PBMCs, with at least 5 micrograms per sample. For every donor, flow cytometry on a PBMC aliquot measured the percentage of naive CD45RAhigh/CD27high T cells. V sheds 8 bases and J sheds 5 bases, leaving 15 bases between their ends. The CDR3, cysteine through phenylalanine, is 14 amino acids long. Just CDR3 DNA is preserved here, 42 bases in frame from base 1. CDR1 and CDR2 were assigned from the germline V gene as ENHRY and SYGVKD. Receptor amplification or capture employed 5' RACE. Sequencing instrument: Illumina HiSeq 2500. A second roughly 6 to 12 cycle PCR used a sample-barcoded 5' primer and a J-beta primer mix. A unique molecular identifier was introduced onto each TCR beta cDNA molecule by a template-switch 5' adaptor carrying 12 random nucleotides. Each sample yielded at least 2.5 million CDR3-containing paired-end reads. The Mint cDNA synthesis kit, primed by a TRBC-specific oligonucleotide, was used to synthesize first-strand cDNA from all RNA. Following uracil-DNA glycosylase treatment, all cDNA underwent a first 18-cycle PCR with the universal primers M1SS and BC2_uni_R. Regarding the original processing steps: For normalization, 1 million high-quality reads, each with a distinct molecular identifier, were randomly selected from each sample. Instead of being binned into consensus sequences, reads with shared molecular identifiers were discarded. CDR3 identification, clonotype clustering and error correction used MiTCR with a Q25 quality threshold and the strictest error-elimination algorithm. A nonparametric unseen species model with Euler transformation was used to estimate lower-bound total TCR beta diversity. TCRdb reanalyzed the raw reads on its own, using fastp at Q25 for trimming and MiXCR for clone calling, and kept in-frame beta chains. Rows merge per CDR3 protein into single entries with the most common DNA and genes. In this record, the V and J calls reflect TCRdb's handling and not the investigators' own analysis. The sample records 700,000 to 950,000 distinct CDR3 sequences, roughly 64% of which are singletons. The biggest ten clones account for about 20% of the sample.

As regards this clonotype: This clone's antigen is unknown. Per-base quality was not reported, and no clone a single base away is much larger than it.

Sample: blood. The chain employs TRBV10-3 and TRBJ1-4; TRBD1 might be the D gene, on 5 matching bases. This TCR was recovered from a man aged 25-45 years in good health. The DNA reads TGTGCCATCGGCGAGGCAGGGTCGAATGAAAAACTGTTTTTT. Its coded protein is CAIGEAGSNEKLFF.